These T cell receptor beta chains were read from a single sample in a study of early T cells in non-severe SARS-CoV-2 infection. MiXCR was run by TCRdb on the 5' RACE reads, yielding one entry per CDR3 protein. The sample lists 43,000 or so distinct CDR3 sequences, around 7.8% occurring once. Sequencing was done on a sample of whole blood. These receptors all stem from an adult who was a healthcare worker with PCR-confirmed SARS-CoV-2 infection or an uninfected control (not recorded which). Each CDR3 is given with its conserved first and last residue. Fields, in order: V gene, J gene, CDR3 protein.

>TRBV29-1|TRBJ1-4
CSGFTGATNEKLFF
>TRBV27|TRBJ2-3
CASSPSPGTGMADTQYF
>TRBV4-1|TRBJ1-2
CASSQDRRRGPYGYTF
>TRBV7-9|TRBJ2-3
CASSLVADAQYF
>TRBV5-1|TRBJ1-1
CASRWGAVNTEAFF
>TRBV6-5|TRBJ2-5
CASSYSPVAAQYF
>TRBV20-1|TRBJ2-3
CSARDPDRPADTQYF
>TRBV6-1|TRBJ1-2
CASSEGTGNYGYTF
>TRBV24-1|TRBJ1-1
CATSDLHSTEAFF
>TRBV6-6|TRBJ2-2
CASRETGGRTNTGELFF
>TRBV29-1|TRBJ2-7
CSVGREFEQYF
>TRBV13|TRBJ2-5
CASSFSGFGGVSPEYF
>TRBV12-3/TRBV12-4|TRBJ1-4
CASSRTGYNEKLFF
>TRBV24-1|TRBJ2-7
CATSDWSRGHHEQYF
>TRBV11-1|TRBJ1-2
CASSLVGGAGYTF
>TRBV10-1|TRBJ1-4
CASSDSVELFF
>TRBV19|TRBJ2-3
CASKHRGTDTQYF
>TRBV13|TRBJ1-1
CASSLGGLRQGKTEAFF
>TRBV7-2|TRBJ2-3
CASSTTDTQYF
>TRBV27|TRBJ1-5
CASSSNGGRYSNQPQHF
>TRBV12-3/TRBV12-4|TRBJ2-3
CASNNLAGGMDTQYF
>TRBV6-5|TRBJ1-5
CASSPQGAPNQPQHF
>TRBV4-2|TRBJ2-5
CASSQDWRGQETQYF
>TRBV18|TRBJ2-7
CASSPQARTSYEQYF
>TRBV3-1|TRBJ1-5
CASSPRTGSNQPQHF
>TRBV7-2|TRBJ2-2
CASSSRDRGNTGEPFF
>TRBV28|TRBJ2-3
CASSLAGGATDTQYF
>TRBV6-2/TRBV6-3|TRBJ2-7
CASSGDNTYEQYF
>TRBV19|TRBJ2-2
CASLGAWELFF
>TRBV13|TRBJ2-7
CASSPGTSGGIYEQYF
>TRBV6-6|TRBJ2-7
CASTPLRGTSYKQYF
>TRBV28|TRBJ2-1
CASSLGGGSYNEQFF
>TRBV11-2|TRBJ2-7
CASSPRPDGEQYF
>TRBV10-2|TRBJ1-1
CASRPTGLTEAFF
>TRBV6-2/TRBV6-3|TRBJ2-3
CASSDPASGGADTQYF
>TRBV28|TRBJ2-1
CASSFPGTGGRDEQFF
>TRBV7-6|TRBJ2-2
CASTESTGGELFF
>TRBV18|TRBJ2-3
CASSPTSGGDTQYF
>TRBV6-5|TRBJ1-1
CASSRPTRDTEAFF
>TRBV5-1|TRBJ2-7
CASSLEPINSYEQYF
>TRBV7-9|TRBJ2-3
CASRPRTSGNTDTQYF
>TRBV5-1|TRBJ2-3
CASSLALMSTDTQYF
>TRBV3-1|TRBJ2-3
CASSKLAGGQDTQYF
>TRBV7-2|TRBJ2-7
CASSLADRASYEQYF
>TRBV14|TRBJ1-1
CASSLTREGGFRAFF
>TRBV5-1|TRBJ2-5
CASSLIAGQETQYF
>TRBV20-1|TRBJ1-5
CSARKPQDGGYQPQHF
>TRBV20-1|TRBJ2-3
CSARDSGLSDTQYF